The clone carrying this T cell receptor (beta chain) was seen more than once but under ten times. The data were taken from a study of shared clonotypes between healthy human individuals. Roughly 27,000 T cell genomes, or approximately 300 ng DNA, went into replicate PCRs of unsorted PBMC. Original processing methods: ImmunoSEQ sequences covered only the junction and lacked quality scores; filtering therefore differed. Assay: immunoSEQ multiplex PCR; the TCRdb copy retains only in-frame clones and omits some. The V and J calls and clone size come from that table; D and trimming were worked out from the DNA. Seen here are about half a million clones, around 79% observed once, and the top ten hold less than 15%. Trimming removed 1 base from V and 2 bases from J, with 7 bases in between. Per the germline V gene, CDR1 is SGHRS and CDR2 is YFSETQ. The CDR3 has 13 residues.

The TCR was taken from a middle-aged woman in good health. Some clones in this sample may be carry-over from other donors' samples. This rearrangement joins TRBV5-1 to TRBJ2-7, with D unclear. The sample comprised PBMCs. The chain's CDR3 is CASSLTTTYEQYF. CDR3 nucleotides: TGCGCCAGCAGCTTGACAACTACCTACGAGCAGTACTTC.